This entry is about one TCR beta chain. The target of this receptor is not known. No clone much larger than this one lies a single base away; base qualities are absent. This specimen belongs to a study of T cells in Graves' hyperthyroidism and ophthalmopathy (dated by TCRdb to between 2017 and 2020). Turning to the overall study: Peripheral blood samples were taken at initial diagnosis, before any treatment was given. A discovery cohort of approximately 100 patients, roughly 40 with Graves' ophthalmopathy and about 58 with stable Graves' hyperthyroidism, was used to find distinguishing TCR V-J signatures. Prospective prediction of ophthalmopathy was tested in an independent validation cohort of some 19 hyperthyroidism patients and some 17 patients who later progressed to ophthalmopathy. For training and testing, the 100 or so patients in the discovery cohort were randomly divided in a 7:3 ratio. Thyroid tissue and blood T-cell repertoires from six Graves' hyperthyroidism patients were also compared in the study. Once sampling was done, hyperthyroidism patients were given methimazole at a starting dose of 30 mg daily, whereas ophthalmopathy patients were given high-dose intravenous methylprednisolone. TCR Vbeta CDR3 sequencing of 130 to 150 peripheral blood samples (over 40 ophthalmopathy, under 80 hyperthyroidism and around 17 progressor patients) is reported in the paper.

V was cut back by 10 bases and J by 0 bases, leaving a gap of 13 bases between them. The cysteine opens and the phenylalanine closes a CDR3 of 13 amino acids. The read is trimmed to its CDR3 DNA, 39 bases read in frame from base 1. In the ophthalmopathy patients, disease was moderately to severely active, with a Clinical Activity Score of 3 or more, a NOSPECS grade of 4 or more, and a duration of less than 3 months. Patients with uncontrolled infections, other autoimmune diseases, pregnancy or lactation were excluded. Clinical symptoms, serum thyroxine and TRAb, thyroid ultrasound, and orbital computed tomography formed the basis for the diagnoses. PBMCs were isolated from approximately 10 ml of fresh peripheral blood by Ficoll-Paque density gradient centrifugation. Trizol reagent was used to extract total RNA, and RNA quality was then checked on an Agilent 2100 Bioanalyzer. Findings and caveats that apply to the study as a whole: In validation, the model predicted progression to ophthalmopathy with roughly 66% sensitivity and around 72% specificity, a median of 6.5 months before onset. A 13 V-J signature model separated ophthalmopathy from stable hyperthyroidism, with roughly 88% sensitivity and roughly 82% specificity in cross-validation and 80%/75% in testing. No statistical method was used to set the sample size in advance, and investigators knew the group allocation. Blood samples also contained most of the expanded thyroid clonotypes (frequency above 0.001), which suggests that blood repertoires may reflect thyroid immune responses.

The TCR beta CDR3 regions were amplified from RNA transcripts. The first round of RT-PCR for the TCR CDR3 was performed with the HTBI primer set and the Qiagen OneStep RT-PCR kit. Libraries were constructed in a second round of multiplex PCR, after which size selection and purification were carried out. The libraries were sequenced on an Illumina HiSeq2000 using paired-end 100 bp reads. Per the original workflow: SOAPnuke was used to process the raw data, removing reads that contained adapters or uncalled bases, had a mean Phred below 15, or lacked an exact match to the constant primer or identifier. COPE v1.2.5 was used to merge high-quality paired reads, and clonotypes were defined as unique nucleotide sequences. Clonotypes were aligned to IMGT TRBV, TRBD and TRBJ reference segments using MiTCR v1.1. The analysis included only V-J combinations with a frequency above 0.0001, which together covered over 98% of the repertoires. The TCS score was defined as the ratio of F50 (clonal expansion) to E x V (chaos), calculated using BLOSUM62-based TCRdist between CDR3 peptides within each V-J. Welch's t-statistics and random forest reduced fewer than 550 V-J features to about 13, which were used in a naive Bayes classifier (R e1071). TCRdb trimmed public reads at Q25 via fastp, called clones via MiXCR and kept in-frame beta chains. Entries that share a CDR3 protein sequence are merged under the most common genes and DNA. These V and J calls derive from TCRdb rather than the authors' analysis. The sample data list 620,000 or so distinct CDR3 sequences, and approximately 14% of these were observed just once. The ten largest clones take up around 13% of the sample.

The sequenced material came from blood. The sequence joins TRBV12-3 or TRBV12-4 to TRBJ2-7; the D gene is not confidently resolved. This receptor was obtained from a woman between 45 and 65 years old with Graves' ophthalmopathy. The DNA is as follows: TGTGCCACCAGGCGTCCGGCCTCCTACGAGCAGTACTTC. Protein translation: CATRRPASYEQYF.